Listed below are T cell receptor beta chains from one sample, sequenced in a study of blood T cell repertoires in COVID-19. TCRdb keeps only in-frame clones here, not all; method: immunoSEQ multiplex PCR. The table has fewer than 120,000 clones, roughly 76% seen once. Material for sequencing was peripheral blood. The origin of the receptors is a woman aged 55-69 years with acute or convalescent COVID-19. CDR3s include the opening cysteine and the closing phenylalanine or tryptophan. D genes are given only for firm matches. Some rows have no size entry. The others give once, few or many, or a class for an expanded clone.

j_call | v_call | clone_size | cdr3_length | d_call | cdr3_nt | cdr3_aa
TRBJ2-1 | TRBV7-8 | once | 15 | TRBD2 | TGTGCCAGCAGCATCACTAGCGGGGGCCCCCGAGAGCAGTTCTTC | CASSITSGGPREQFF
TRBJ2-1 | TRBV24-1 | - | 16 | TRBD2 | TGTGCCACCAGTGATCGTAGCGGGAGTCCCTACAATGAGCAGTTCTTC | CATSDRSGSPYNEQFF
TRBJ1-2 | TRBV9 | - | 13 | - | TGTGCCAGCAGCCCCACCCTGCACAGCAGCTACACCTTC | CASSPTLHSSYTF
TRBJ1-6 | TRBV6-2/TRBV6-3 | - | 15 | - | TGTGCCAGCAGCGCCTCAGGGGTCTTAAATTCACCCCTCCACTTT | CASSASGVLNSPLHF
TRBJ1-1 | TRBV30 | - | 11 | - | TGTGCCTGGAGTGTATATGTCGAAGCTTTCTTT | CAWSVYVEAFF
TRBJ2-1 | TRBV20-1 | few | 11 | TRBD2 | TGCAGTGCTAGAGAGGGACTATGGCAGTTCTTC | CSAREGLWQFF
TRBJ1-3 | TRBV6-5 | few | 14 | - | TGTGCCAGCAGTACAGGGACCTCTGGAAACACCATATATTTT | CASSTGTSGNTIYF
TRBJ1-5 | TRBV6-5 | - | 14 | TRBD1 | TGTGCCGGATCCGAGGGACAGGGTGGTCAGCCCCAGCATTTT | CAGSEGQGGQPQHF
TRBJ2-2 | TRBV5-6 | - | 16 | TRBD1 | TGTGCCAGCAGCTACGGACAGGGGTGGAACACCGGGGAGCTGTTTTTT | CASSYGQGWNTGELFF
TRBJ2-3 | TRBV19 | - | 14 | - | TGTGCCAGTAAAGGGGTCCGTAGCACAGATACGCAGTATTTT | CASKGVRSTDTQYF
TRBJ1-1 | TRBV5-4 | many | 15 | TRBD1 | TGTGCCAGCAGACGAGCCGGGACAGGGAACACTGAAGCTTTCTTT | CASRRAGTGNTEAFF
TRBJ1-2 | TRBV5-1 | - | 13 | - | TGCGCCAGCAGCCAGAGACAGAACTATGGCTACACCTTC | CASSQRQNYGYTF
TRBJ1-5 | TRBV6-5 | - | 15 | - | TGTGCCAGCAGCCTTCAGGGGAATAGCAATCAGCCCCAGCATTTT | CASSLQGNSNQPQHF
TRBJ2-7 | TRBV3-1/TRBV3-2 | many | 14 | - | TGTGCCAGCAGCCAAGGGACAAGGACCTACGAGCAGTACTTC | CASSQGTRTYEQYF
TRBJ1-2 | TRBV19 | - | 15 | - | TGTGCCAGTAGTCTGTCGAGTCGGGGGAACTATGGCTACACCTTC | CASSLSSRGNYGYTF
TRBJ2-7 | TRBV27 | - | 12 | TRBD1 | TGTGCCAGCAGAGGGGGCAGAGCCGAGCAGTACTTC | CASRGGRAEQYF
TRBJ2-1 | TRBV5-1 | - | 13 | - | TGCGCCAGTAAACTCCGGGGTGGCGATGAGCAGTTCTTC | CASKLRGGDEQFF
TRBJ1-3 | TRBV19 | few | 17 | TRBD1 | TGTGCCAGTAGTATAGGAGGACAGGGGGCCTCTGGAAACACCATATATTTT | CASSIGGQGASGNTIYF
TRBJ1-2 | TRBV5-1 | - | 13 | TRBD1 | TGCGCCAGCAGCTCCGGGACAGGGGACGGCTACACCTTC | CASSSGTGDGYTF
TRBJ2-7 | TRBV7-2 | - | 14 | TRBD1 | TGTGCCAGCAGCCTGGCGACAGGGGCCTACGAGCAGTACTTC | CASSLATGAYEQYF
TRBJ1-3 | TRBV6-1 | - | 15 | - | TGTGCCAGCAGTGAAGAGGAGGGGAGGGGAAACACCATATATTTT | CASSEEEGRGNTIYF
TRBJ2-5 | TRBV18 | - | 13 | TRBD2 | TGTGCCAGCTCACGGGGACTAGAAGAGACCCAGTACTTC | CASSRGLEETQYF
TRBJ2-1 | TRBV3-1/TRBV3-2 | - | 12 | - | TGTGCCAGCAGCCAAGATCGTACCGGGCAGTTCTTC | CASSQDRTGQFF
TRBJ2-2 | TRBV18 | - | 15 | TRBD2 | TGTGCCAGCTCACGATTCAGCGGGGTGGACGGGGAGCTGTTTTTT | CASSRFSGVDGELFF
TRBJ1-2 | TRBV27 | - | 13 | - | TGTGCCAGCAGTTACGGGGAGCACTATGGCTACACCTTC | CASSYGEHYGYTF
TRBJ2-7 | TRBV6-5 | once | 12 | TRBD1 | TGTGCCAGCAGTCGACAGGGCTCCGAGCAGTACTTC | CASSRQGSEQYF
TRBJ1-1 | TRBV30 | - | 13 | - | TGTGCCTGGAGACCCAGGGTGAACACTGAAGCTTTCTTT | CAWRPRVNTEAFF
TRBJ1-1 | TRBV7-8 | - | 12 | - | TGTGCCAGCAGCTACCCCGGACAGCAAGCTTTCTTT | CASSYPGQQAFF
TRBJ2-5 | TRBV6-1 | - | 14 | - | TGTGCCAGCAGTGAAGCGAGTAGCCTAGGGACCCAGTACTTC | CASSEASSLGTQYF
TRBJ1-6 | TRBV4-3 | - | 18 | - | TGCGCCAGCAGCCAAGATCGTCGGAGGTTCTCCTATAATTCACCCCTCCACTTT | CASSQDRRRFSYNSPLHF
TRBJ2-5 | TRBV10-3 | - | 14 | TRBD2 | TGTGCCATCAGTGGACTAGCGGGGGTGGAGACCCAGTACTTC | CAISGLAGVETQYF
TRBJ2-5 | TRBV7-9 | once | 13 | - | TGTGCCAGCAGCTCCTTGCCCGGAGAGACCCAGTACTTC | CASSSLPGETQYF
TRBJ1-2 | TRBV19 | - | 14 | - | TGTGCCAGTACCGGACAAGGAGGGATCTATGGCTACACCTTC | CASTGQGGIYGYTF
TRBJ1-2 | TRBV5-1 | - | 14 | - | TGCGCCAGCAGCTTCAAGGAGCGTAACTATGGCTACACCTTC | CASSFKERNYGYTF